One and the same sample provided the 26 T cell receptor beta chains below, sequenced in a study of shared clonotypes between healthy human individuals (dated by TCRdb to the early 2020s). The library came from the immunoSEQ multiplex PCR assay. TCRdb's version of the immuneACCESS table is confined to in-frame rearrangements and falls short of the full clone set. An unresolved V gene accounts for under half of the shortfall where checked; the remainder is of unknown origin. The sample table holds some 2,500,000 clones, of which roughly 93% were seen once. In total, the top ten clones hold about 0.39% of the sample. Sequenced material: naive CD4+ T cells from PBMCs. The label giving this sample's cell subset or site can be read as: CD45RA+ positively selected. These receptors all come from a young man in good health. Some clones in this sample may be carry-over from other donors' samples.

The chain joins TRBV4-1 to TRBJ2-3, with D possibly matching TRBD2 (5 bases). V lost 1 base and J 6 bases, leaving 17 bases between the germline ends. Germline CDR1 and CDR2: MGHRA and YSYEKL. The CDR3 runs to 16 residues. CDR3 coding DNA: TGCGCCAGCAGCCAAGGGTTGGCCCGGAGGTCCGATACGCAGTATTTT. It codes for CASSQGLARRSDTQYF.

This clone was found a few times. The genes are TRBV7-9 and TRBJ1-5; TRBD1 might be the D (5 bases). CDR3 length: 14 residues. From germline, CDR1 is SEHNR and CDR2 FQNEAQ (reference sequence). The V end lost 4 bases, the J end lost 1 base, and 8 bases lay between the germline ends. The CDR3 nucleotides read TGTGCCAGCAGCTCGGGACGGAGCAATCAGCCCCAGCATTTT. Its protein is CASSSGRSNQPQHF.

For this clone: Within the sample, other DNA sequences also encode this same CDR3. The chain has TRBV28 and TRBJ2-2; maybe TRBD2 (7 bases). V was shortened by 2 bases and J by 4 bases, with 11 bases between the two germline ends. CDR1 is MDHEN and CDR2 is SYDVKM in the germline V gene. This CDR3 region has 15 residues. CDR3 in amino acids: CASSLGGARTGELFF. In nucleotides, the CDR3 is TGTGCCAGCAGTTTAGGGGGGGCGCGCACCGGGGAGCTGTTTTTT.

J is TRBJ2-7 and V is TRBV6-5; 7 positions agree with TRBD2. Germline trimming cut 0 bases from V and 9 bases from J; bases unmatched to any gene: 5. The CDR3 spans 13 residues. Germline CDR1 reads MNHEY; CDR2 reads SVGAGI. CDR3 amino acids: CASSYSASGMQYF. CDR3 DNA: TGTGCCAGCAGTTACTCGGCTAGCGGTATGCAGTACTTC.

The chain has TRBV18 and TRBJ1-2; D gene unclear. This CDR3 has 12 amino acids. V lost 2 bases and J 4 bases, leaving 5 bases between the germline ends. Looked up from germline, CDR1 is KGHSH and CDR2 is LQKENI. CDR3 coding DNA: TGTGCCAGCTCACCAAACCCCTATGGCTACACCTTC. This codes for CASSPNPYGYTF.

Comment on this clone: This specimen includes other DNA sequences encoding the same CDR3. The V gene is TRBV6-6, the J gene TRBJ2-7; the match to TRBD1 covers 7 bases. Looked up from germline, CDR1 is MNHNY and CDR2 is SVGAGI (reference sequence). V dropped 0 bases and J dropped 0; count of bases not matched to a gene: 2. The CDR3 consists of 15 residues. CDR3 in DNA: TGTGCCAGCAGTTACTCTTCAGGGGGCTCCTACGAGCAGTACTTC. This translates into CASSYSSGGSYEQYF.

The chain recombines TRBV18 with TRBJ2-2; TRBD1 aligns across 7 bases. From germline, CDR1 is KGHSH and CDR2 LQKENI. The CDR3 length is 18 residues. Germline trimming cut 2 bases from V and 6 bases from J; bases unmatched to any gene: 15. DNA for the CDR3: TGTGCCAGCTCACCATTTGGGGTGGCGACAGGGAGACCCGGGGAGCTGTTTTTT. As protein: CASSPFGVATGRPGELFF.

In this sample, this clone turned up once. V gene TRBV5-1 combines with J gene TRBJ2-6; 7 positions match TRBD1. Per germline, CDR1 SGHRS and CDR2 YFSETQ. V shed 8 bases, J shed 0 bases, and the junction held 5 bases outside the gene matches. This CDR3 comprises 15 residues. The CDR3 coding sequence is TGCGCCAGTGGGACAGTTTCCTCTGGGGCCAACGTCCTGACTTTC. This translates into CASGTVSSGANVLTF.

This rearrangement joins TRBV6-6 to TRBJ1-1; D is ambiguous. CDR1 is MNHNY and CDR2 is SVGAGI in the germline V gene (reference sequence). V was trimmed by 4 bases and J by 0 bases, leaving 12 bases between them. This CDR3 contains 15 residues. CDR3 loop: CASSLPFPVNTEAFF. CDR3 DNA sequence: TGTGCCAGCAGTTTACCCTTCCCAGTGAACACTGAAGCTTTCTTT.

This rearrangement joins TRBV7-8 to TRBJ2-2; the D gene is possibly TRBD2 (5 bases). Trimming cost V 2 bases and J 4 bases, with 11 bases left between them. In germline, CDR1 is SGHVS, CDR2 FQNEAQ. The CDR3 is made up of 15 amino acids. CDR3 nucleotide sequence: TGTGCCAGCAGCTTATGGAGAGGGCTCACCGGGGAGCTGTTTTTT. Translated, it gives CASSLWRGLTGELFF.

This chain connects TRBV4-1 to TRBJ2-3; D unclear. This CDR3 region has 13 residues. The germline V and J ends were trimmed by 4 bases and 0 bases, with 5 bases remaining between them. Germline V gene sequence: CDR1 MGHRA, CDR2 YSYEKL. CDR3 in amino acids: CASSRTSTDTQYF. The CDR3 DNA reads as TGCGCCAGCAGCCGAACTAGCACAGATACGCAGTATTTT.

V usage is TRBV7-2 and J usage is TRBJ2-3; tentative D call: TRBD2 (6 bases). In germline, CDR1 is SGHTA, CDR2 FQGNSA. V dropped 0 bases and J dropped 0 bases, with 13 bases sitting between them. CDR3 length: 17 amino acids. CDR3 coding DNA: TGTGCCAGCAGCTTAGCGTCCAGCGGAGGGAGCACAGATACGCAGTATTTT. Its translation: CASSLASSGGSTDTQYF.

V and J are TRBV27 and TRBJ1-1; TRBD1 matches 9 bases. CDR1 is MNHEY and CDR2 is SMNVEV in the germline V gene (reference sequence). The CDR3 spans 15 residues. The ends lost 5 bases at V and 6 bases at J; junction bases unmatched: 10. DNA of the CDR3: TGTGCCAGCAGTATGGACAGGGGATCAAAGTCTGAAGCTTTCTTT. Protein product: CASSMDRGSKSEAFF.

The chain carries TRBV5-1 and TRBJ2-5; TRBD1 might be the D (6 bases). The V and J ends lost 8 bases and 2 bases respectively, with 16 bases between them. The germline CDR1 and CDR2 sequences are SGHRS and YFSETQ. The length of the CDR3 is 14 residues. The DNA for the CDR3 is TGCGCCAGTAACCCGGGACAACCACAAGAGACCCAGTACTTC. It translates to CASNPGQPQETQYF. Based on the CDR3 plus reference TRBV5-1 and TRBJ2-5, the full variable domain is KAGVTQTPRYLIKTRGQQVTLSCSPISGHRSVSWYQQTPGQGLQFLFEYFSETQRNKGNFPGRFSGRQFSNSRSEMNVSTLELGDSALYLCASNPGQPQETQYFGPGTRLLVL.

The chain carries TRBV7-3 and TRBJ2-1, with 13 bases identical to TRBD2. Unmatched junction bases numbered 5, after V lost 2 bases and J lost 1 base. CDR1 and CDR2 (germline): SGHTA, FQGTGA. The CDR3 length is 18 residues. CDR3 sequence reads: CASSLGPGLAGSYNEQFF. CDR3 DNA: TGTGCCAGCAGCTTAGGGCCGGGACTAGCGGGGTCCTACAATGAGCAGTTCTTC.

This chain joins TRBV5-5 and TRBJ1-2; tentative D call: TRBD1 (6 bases). CDR3 length: 15 amino acids. Trimming removed 0 bases at V and 0 bases at J, with 9 bases between. Germline CDR1 and CDR2: SGHKS and YYEKEE (reference sequence). The CDR3 DNA reads as TGTGCCAGCAGCTTGGCGGACAGAACTAACTATGGCTACACCTTC. It codes for CASSLADRTNYGYTF.

The chain joins TRBV23-1 to TRBJ1-1; D is ambiguous. TRBV23-1 is treated as an ORF (open reading frame) with a function not yet certain. V was shortened by 3 bases and J by 2 bases, with 4 bases between the two germline ends. The CDR3 length is 12 residues. The CDR3 sequence is CASSHSNTEAFF. DNA for the CDR3: TGCGCCAGCAGTCACTCCAACACTGAAGCTTTCTTT.

This clone has just one count. The chain recombines TRBV19 with TRBJ2-5, with unresolved D. CDR1 is LNHDA and CDR2 is SQIVND in the germline V gene (reference sequence). V gave up 2 bases and J gave up 8 bases, with 21 bases separating them. The CDR3 runs to 16 residues. The DNA for the CDR3 is TGTGCCAGTAGTATAAGTCACGGCTTGAGGTTGAAAACCCAGTACTTC. Its protein is CASSISHGLRLKTQYF.

On this clone: Within the sample, other DNA sequences also encode this same CDR3. V gene TRBV27 combines with J gene TRBJ2-1; 13 bases are shared with TRBD2. V trimming: 6 bases; J trimming: 7 bases; junction bases outside the gene matches: 3. The germline V gene encodes CDR1 MNHEY and CDR2 SMNVEV (reference sequence). The length of the CDR3 is 14 residues. CDR3 in DNA: TGTGCCAGCAGACTAGCGGGAGGGTTGAATGAGCAGTTCTTC. It specifies CASRLAGGLNEQFF.

Only one count was recorded for this clone. Other nucleotide sequences in the sample specify the same CDR3. The chain has TRBV2 and TRBJ1-5; D unclear. CDR1 is SNHLY and CDR2 is FYNNEI in the germline V gene. V lost 0 bases and J 0 bases, leaving 9 bases between the germline ends. CDR3 length: 16 amino acids. CDR3 residues: CASSEAPGNSNQPQHF. As DNA, the CDR3 is TGTGCCAGCAGTGAAGCACCCGGCAATAGCAATCAGCCCCAGCATTTT.

The J gene is TRBJ2-2, the V gene TRBV6-1, with TRBD1 as a possible D gene (5 bases). Per germline, CDR1 MNHNS and CDR2 SASEGT. V was cut by 2 bases and J by 3 bases, with 13 bases left in between. The CDR3 spans 16 residues. DNA for the CDR3: TGTGCCAGCAGTGAATACAGGCAACTCTACACCGGGGAGCTGTTTTTT. Translated: CASSEYRQLYTGELFF.

V and J are TRBV4-2 and TRBJ1-2, with D unclear. Germline CDR1 LGHNA, CDR2 YNFKEQ. The CDR3 consists of 15 residues. The V and J ends lost 1 base and 5 bases respectively, with 14 bases between them. CDR3 loop: CASSQGASRGYGYTF. The CDR3 nucleotides read TGTGCCAGCAGCCAAGGGGCATCCAGAGGGTATGGCTACACCTTC.

The CDR3 sequence is CASSRGLSNQPQHF. The DNA for the CDR3 is TGTGCCAGCTCACGGGGACTGAGCAATCAGCCCCAGCATTTT. The chain couples TRBV18 to TRBJ1-5; perhaps TRBD1 as D (5 bases). The CDR3 runs 14 residues. Trimming left V 4 bases short and J 1 base short, with 8 bases between. In germline, CDR1 is KGHSH, CDR2 LQKENI.

The CDR3 DNA follows: TGTGCCAGTTTTAGGGGTGCTCAAGAGACCCAGTACTTC. This encodes CASFRGAQETQYF. The chain is built from TRBV19 and TRBJ2-5; tentative D call: TRBD1 (5 bases). In germline, CDR1 is LNHDA, CDR2 SQIVND (reference sequence). CDR3 length: 13 residues. Trimming left V 8 bases short and J 2 bases short, with 12 bases between.

This rearrangement joins TRBV5-4 to TRBJ2-4; unclear D gene. Germline V gene lookup returns CDR1 SGHNT and CDR2 YYREEE (reference sequence). CDR3 length: 17 amino acids. The germline V and J ends were trimmed by 0 bases and 7 bases, with 20 bases remaining between them. The CDR3 loop reads CASSLGGSITPGNIQYF. The CDR3 bases are TGTGCCAGCAGCTTGGGGGGTTCGATCACACCTGGGAACATTCAGTACTTC.

This chain joins TRBV6-5 and TRBJ2-3; no definite D call. Germline CDR1 and CDR2: MNHEY and SVGAGI. Trimming took 5 bases from V and 2 from J, leaving 11 bases between them. The CDR3 covers 14 residues. CDR3 DNA sequence: TGTGCCAGCAGTCTGGGCCGCCCCACAGATACGCAGTATTTT. The encoded protein is CASSLGRPTDTQYF.